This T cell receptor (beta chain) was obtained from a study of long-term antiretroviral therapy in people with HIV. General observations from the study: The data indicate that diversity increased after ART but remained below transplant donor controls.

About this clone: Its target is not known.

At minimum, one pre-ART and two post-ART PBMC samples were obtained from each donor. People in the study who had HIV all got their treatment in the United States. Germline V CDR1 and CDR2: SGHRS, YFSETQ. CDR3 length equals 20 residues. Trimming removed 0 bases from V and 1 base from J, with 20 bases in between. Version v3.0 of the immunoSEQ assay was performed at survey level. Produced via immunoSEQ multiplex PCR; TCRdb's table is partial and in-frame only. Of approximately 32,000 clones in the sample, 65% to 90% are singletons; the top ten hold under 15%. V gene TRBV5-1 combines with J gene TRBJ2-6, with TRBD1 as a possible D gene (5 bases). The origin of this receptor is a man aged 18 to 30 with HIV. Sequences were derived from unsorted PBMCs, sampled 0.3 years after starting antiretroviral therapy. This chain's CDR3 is CASSLVAAGRSLSGANVLTF. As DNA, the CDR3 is TGCGCCAGCAGCTTGGTTGCGGCAGGGCGATCTCTTTCTGGGGCCAACGTCCTGACTTTC.